Each of the 30 T cell receptor beta chains below was sequenced from the same sample in a study of shared clonotypes between healthy human individuals. Profiling relied on immunoSEQ multiplex PCR, and the TCRdb table lists in-frame clones only, not all of them. This table holds roughly 600,000 clones, 95% to 98% found once. CD45RO-negative, CCR7-positively selected cells formed the naive CD8 fraction, excluding terminally differentiated effector memory CD45RA+ cells. The sample consisted of naive CD8+ T cells sorted from blood. These receptors were obtained from a man between 25 and 39 years old in good health.

This chain joins TRBV2 and TRBJ2-3; D call uncertain. Germline CDR1 and CDR2: SNHLY and FYNNEI. The ends were cut back, 4 bases at V and 0 bases at J, with 11 bases in the middle. This CDR3 region has 15 residues. The CDR3 loop reads CASSAAEQSTDTQYF. CDR3 nucleotides: TGTGCCAGCAGTGCTGCGGAGCAAAGCACAGATACGCAGTATTTT.

Note on this clone: At one of its ends the junction is not consistent with the germline gene, which may arise from a read error. The V gene is TRBV6-1, the J gene TRBJ2-4, with D tentatively TRBD1 (5 bases). This CDR3 region has 12 residues. Germline V gene sequence: CDR1 MNHNS, CDR2 SASEGT. Written as DNA, the CDR3 is TGTGCCAGCAGTGAAGCCGGGCCAGGGATGTTGTTC. Its translation: CASSEAGPGMLF.

V gene TRBV19 combines with J gene TRBJ1-4; 9 bases are a match to TRBD1. The CDR3 spans 14 residues. V trimming: 5 bases; J trimming: 5 bases; junction bases outside the gene matches: 3. The germline gives CDR1 LNHDA, CDR2 SQIVND (reference sequence). CDR3 DNA sequence: TGTGCCAGTAGTGACGGGACAGGGAATGAAAAACTGTTTTTT. Protein product: CASSDGTGNEKLFF.

The chain combines TRBV9 with TRBJ2-4; 9 bases are a match to TRBD1. The V gene's germline CDR1 is SGDLS and CDR2 YYNGEE. This CDR3 spans 17 amino acids. V shed 0 bases and J 3 bases; nucleotides not matched to a gene: 7. The CDR3 here is CASSVGDRERGKNIQYF. CDR3 nucleotides: TGTGCCAGCAGCGTAGGGGACAGGGAGAGGGGCAAAAACATTCAGTACTTC. Full variable domain (remainder filled in from reference TRBV9 and TRBJ2-4): DSGVTQTPKHLITATGQRVTLRCSPRSGDLSVYWYQQSLDQGLQFLIQYYNGEERAKGNILERFSAQQFPDLHSELNLSSLELGDSALYFCASSVGDRERGKNIQYFGAGTRLSVL.

The chain has TRBV27 and TRBJ1-5; D is perhaps TRBD1 (6 bases). The CDR3 covers 15 residues. The germline CDR1 and CDR2 sequences are MNHEY and SMNVEV (reference sequence). Between the trimmed V and J ends, which lost 5 bases and 0 bases, there was a span of 11 bases. The CDR3 is CASSAQGYSNQPQHF. CDR3 DNA: TGTGCCAGCAGTGCCCAGGGGTATAGCAATCAGCCCCAGCATTTT.

This clone was recorded once. The V gene is TRBV7-8, the J gene TRBJ2-2; 11 bases agree with TRBD2. Trimming at V came to 5 bases and at J to 6 bases, leaving 8 bases not matched to a gene. CDR1 is SGHVS, CDR2 FQNEAQ, per germline. The CDR3 totals 16 residues. The CDR3 spells CASSGTSGRTAGELFF. The CDR3 DNA reads TGTGCCAGCAGCGGCACTAGCGGGAGAACGGCCGGGGAGCTGTTTTTT.

This sequence joins TRBV9 and TRBJ2-2; D ambiguous. Trimming cost V 0 bases and J 2 bases, with 11 bases left between them. Per germline, CDR1 SGDLS and CDR2 YYNGEE. The length of the CDR3 is 16 residues. The CDR3 DNA sequence: TGTGCCAGCAGCGTAGAGCTGGAGACAAACACCGGGGAGCTGTTTTTT. Translating it yields CASSVELETNTGELFF.

The chain carries TRBV30 and TRBJ2-7, with D possibly matching TRBD2 (6 bases). Trimming took off 0 bases at V and 3 bases at J, with 12 bases between the two ends. In germline, CDR1 is GTSNPN, CDR2 SVGIG (reference sequence). The CDR3 spans 14 residues. CDR3 bases: TGTGCCTGGAGTGTACGGGGGAGGCTCTACGAGCAGTACTTC. Translated, it gives CAWSVRGRLYEQYF.

V gene TRBV4-2 combines with J gene TRBJ1-2; the D gene is possibly TRBD1 (5 bases). From germline, CDR1 is LGHNA and CDR2 YNFKEQ. Trimming removed 1 base at V and 0 bases at J, with 15 bases between. This CDR3 is built from 17 residues. As DNA, the CDR3 is TGTGCCAGCAGCCAAGGGATTGGGACCAGGCCTAACTATGGCTACACCTTC. It is translated as CASSQGIGTRPNYGYTF.

This clone was found once. The V and J genes are TRBV4-1 and TRBJ2-7, with unresolved D. The CDR3 contains 15 residues. CDR1 is MGHRA, CDR2 YSYEKL, per germline. Trimming shortened V by 4 bases and J by 0 bases, and 13 bases separated the two germline ends. This CDR3 is CASSPVFVYSYEQYF. For the CDR3, the DNA is TGCGCCAGCAGCCCCGTATTCGTTTACTCCTACGAGCAGTACTTC.

The chain combines TRBV29-1 with TRBJ2-7, with D maybe TRBD2 (6 bases). The CDR3 length is 11 residues. The germline V and J ends were trimmed by 7 bases and 4 bases, with 11 bases remaining between them. Per the germline V gene, CDR1 is SQVTM and CDR2 is ANQGSEA. The CDR3 region is CSGGAGYEQYF. CDR3 DNA sequence: TGCAGCGGGGGTGCGGGGTACGAGCAGTACTTC.

The genes are TRBV10-2 and TRBJ1-2; TRBD1 is a possible D gene (5 bases). The V and J ends lost 6 bases and 3 bases respectively, with 11 bases between them. CDR3 length: 13 amino acids. Germline values: CDR1 WSHSY, CDR2 SAAADI. The CDR3 is CASRTGTDYGYTF. The CDR3 DNA sequence: TGCGCCAGCAGGACCGGGACGGACTATGGCTACACCTTC.

This chain connects TRBV2 to TRBJ2-1, with D possibly being TRBD2 (6 bases). Germline V CDR1 and CDR2: SNHLY, FYNNEI. The CDR3 is made up of 11 amino acids. The V end was cut by 7 bases, the J end by 9 bases, with 10 bases between. This chain's CDR3 is CASNGGTEQFF. The CDR3 DNA reads as TGTGCCAGCAACGGAGGGACTGAGCAGTTCTTC.

This chain connects TRBV27 to TRBJ1-5; no clear D gene. Germline V lookup: CDR1 MNHEY, CDR2 SMNVEV (reference sequence). V lost 0 bases and J lost 4, with 4 bases in between. The CDR3 is 13 residues long. The CDR3 DNA follows: TGTGCCAGCAGTTTATCCGAGAATCAGCCCCAGCATTTT. Translating it yields CASSLSENQPQHF.

In this sample, this clone turned up once. This chain links TRBV4-1 with TRBJ2-1; 12 positions agree with TRBD2. J was trimmed by 5 bases and V by 0 bases; bases with no gene match: 5. CDR1 and CDR2 (germline): MGHRA, YSYEKL. The CDR3 spans 17 residues. CDR3 in DNA: TGCGCCAGCAGCCAAGAACCTCTAGCGGGAGGGCACAATGAGCAGTTCTTC. It specifies CASSQEPLAGGHNEQFF.

This chain links TRBV10-2 with TRBJ2-1; 9 bases fit TRBD1. J was trimmed by 9 bases and V by 8 bases; bases with no gene match: 8. CDR1 WSHSY and CDR2 SAAADI come from the germline V gene. The CDR3 has 13 amino acids. CDR3 region: CASGTGRKVEQFF. The DNA of the CDR3 is TGCGCCAGCGGGACAGGGAGGAAAGTTGAGCAGTTCTTC.

The V call is TRBV27, the J call TRBJ2-7, with 10 positions matching TRBD2. This CDR3 has 22 residues. The trim removed 4 bases at V and 0 bases at J, leaving 24 bases unmatched. Germline values: CDR1 MNHEY, CDR2 SMNVEV (reference sequence). CDR3 residues: CASSSRVYPRTSGLRSSYEQYF. The DNA of the CDR3 is TGTGCCAGCAGTTCTAGGGTATACCCCAGGACTAGCGGACTACGGAGCTCCTACGAGCAGTACTTC.

The V gene is TRBV7-9, the J gene TRBJ1-2, with 9 bases lining up with TRBD1. This CDR3 spans 16 amino acids. CDR1 and CDR2 (germline): SEHNR, FQNEAQ (reference sequence). Trimming removed 5 bases from V and 7 bases from J; junction bases left unmatched: 14. The CDR3 DNA sequence: TGTGCCAGCAGCCCGGGGACAGGGTCTGTCTTCTTTGGCTACACCTTC. This translates into CASSPGTGSVFFGYTF.

This clone was recorded once. The chain joins TRBV7-9 to TRBJ2-7, with D possibly called TRBD1 or TRBD2 (5 bases each). The germline V gene has CDR1 SEHNR and CDR2 FQNEAQ (reference sequence). The CDR3 is made up of 13 amino acids. Deletions cut 6 bases from V and 6 bases from J, with 15 bases between. CDR3 residues: CASSPGRSLEQYF. The CDR3 DNA sequence: TGTGCCAGCAGTCCGGGACGGTCGCTCGAGCAGTACTTC.

The V call is TRBV19, the J call TRBJ2-4, with 7 bases aligning to TRBD2. This CDR3 has 13 amino acids. J gave up 3 bases and V 10 bases, and 6 bases lay outside the gene matches. Per germline, CDR1 LNHDA and CDR2 SQIVND (reference sequence). This CDR3 reads CATGGRDKNIQYF. The CDR3 region has the DNA TGTGCCACGGGGGGAAGGGACAAAAACATTCAGTACTTC.

V usage is TRBV4-1 and J usage is TRBJ2-3; TRBD1 matches 7 bases. The CDR3 covers 17 residues. Looked up from germline, CDR1 is MGHRA and CDR2 is YSYEKL. Germline trimming cut 1 base from V and 2 bases from J; bases unmatched to any gene: 9. CDR3 DNA sequence: TGCGCCAGCAGCCAAGCTGTGACAGGGCTTTCCACAGATACGCAGTATTTT. This codes for CASSQAVTGLSTDTQYF.

The genes are TRBV4-3 and TRBJ2-5; D gene unclear. Deletions cut 0 bases from V and 5 bases from J, with 7 bases between. Germline V gene sequence: CDR1 LGHNA, CDR2 YSLEER. The CDR3 length is 13 residues. The DNA for the CDR3 is TGCGCCAGCAGCCAAGAATCTGGGGAGACCCAGTACTTC. Protein sequence: CASSQESGETQYF.

J is TRBJ2-1 and V is TRBV29-1; the D is unclear. Germline assignment: CDR1 SQVTM and CDR2 ANQGSEA. Trimming removed 4 bases from V and 4 bases from J, with 11 bases in between. The CDR3 consists of 13 residues. CDR3 sequence (DNA): TGCAGCGTTGTGGAGCCCCAATACAATGAGCAGTTCTTC. This gives the protein CSVVEPQYNEQFF.

The chain recombines TRBV27 with TRBJ2-1; maybe TRBD1 (6 bases). Germline V gene sequence: CDR1 MNHEY, CDR2 SMNVEV (reference sequence). This CDR3 is built from 16 residues. Between the trimmed V and J ends, which lost 5 bases and 0 bases, there was a span of 14 bases. CDR3 DNA: TGTGCCAGCAGTCCCCGGGACACGAGCTCCTACAATGAGCAGTTCTTC. Amino acids: CASSPRDTSSYNEQFF.

V gene TRBV28 combines with J gene TRBJ2-1; 14 nucleotides agree with TRBD2. V shed 5 bases, J shed 0 bases, and the junction held 12 bases outside the gene matches. The CDR3 consists of 20 residues. Per germline, CDR1 MDHEN and CDR2 SYDVKM. CDR3 coding DNA: TGTGCCAGCAGTCCAATGACTAGCGGGAGGGCCCGAAGCTCCTACAATGAGCAGTTCTTC. This encodes CASSPMTSGRARSSYNEQFF.

A single count supports this clone. V usage is TRBV6-5 and J usage is TRBJ2-7, with a possible D match to TRBD1 (7 bases). This CDR3 comprises 16 residues. The V end was cut by 2 bases, the J end by 3 bases, with 17 bases between. From germline, CDR1 is MNHEY and CDR2 SVGAGI. The CDR3 protein is CASSYERQGGGYEQYF. The CDR3 nucleotides are TGTGCCAGCAGTTACGAAAGACAGGGAGGCGGCTACGAGCAGTACTTC.

CDR3 coding DNA: TGTGCCAGCAGCTACCCTCTAAGCGGGAGAGACAAAGAGACCCAGTACTTC. Residues: CASSYPLSGRDKETQYF. The chain is built from TRBV7-8 and TRBJ2-5; 8 bases fit TRBD2. The CDR3 has 17 residues. Germline CDR1 SGHVS, CDR2 FQNEAQ. The V gene end was trimmed by 4 bases and the J gene end by 3 bases; junction bases not matched to a gene: 13.

V is TRBV20-1 and J is TRBJ1-2; D not certain. V gave up 1 base and J gave up 5 bases, with 5 bases separating them. This CDR3 has 11 amino acids. Germline CDR1 and CDR2: DFQATT and SNEGSKA (reference sequence). The CDR3, as DNA: TGCAGTGCTAGAGCTGATTATGGCTACACCTTC. Translation gives CSARADYGYTF.

The chain combines TRBV4-3 with TRBJ1-1; no definite D call. Trimming pared 1 base from V and 5 bases from J, leaving 8 bases between. Per germline, CDR1 LGHNA and CDR2 YSLEER. The CDR3 covers 13 residues. The DNA for the CDR3 is TGCGCCAGCAGCCAAGTTGCGGGAACTGAAGCTTTCTTT. Translating it yields CASSQVAGTEAFF.

CDR3 in amino acids: CASSPWTSSYEQYF. DNA of the CDR3: TGTGCCAGCAGCCCTTGGACTAGCTCCTACGAGCAGTACTTC. This chain uses TRBV7-2 with TRBJ2-7; 7 bases fit TRBD2. There are 14 residues in the CDR3. Germline V CDR1 and CDR2: SGHTA, FQGNSA. The V segment lost 5 bases and the J segment 0 bases; nucleotides outside the gene matches: 4.